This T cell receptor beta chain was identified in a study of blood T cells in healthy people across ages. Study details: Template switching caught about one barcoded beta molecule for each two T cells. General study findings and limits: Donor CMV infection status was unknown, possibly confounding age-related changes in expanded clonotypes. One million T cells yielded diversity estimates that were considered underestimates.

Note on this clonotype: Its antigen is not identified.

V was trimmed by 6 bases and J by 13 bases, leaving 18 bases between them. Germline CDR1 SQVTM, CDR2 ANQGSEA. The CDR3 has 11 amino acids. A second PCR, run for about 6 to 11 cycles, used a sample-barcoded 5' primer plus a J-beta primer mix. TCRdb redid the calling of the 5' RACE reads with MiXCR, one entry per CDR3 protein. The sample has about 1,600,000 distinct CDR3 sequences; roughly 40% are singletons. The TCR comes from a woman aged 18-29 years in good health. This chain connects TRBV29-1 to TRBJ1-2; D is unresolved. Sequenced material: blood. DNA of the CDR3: TGCAGCGTCCCCATCAGGCAAGCCTTCACCTTC. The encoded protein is CSVPIRQAFTF.